This record covers a single T cell receptor beta chain. Trimming removed 5 bases at V and 2 bases at J, with 16 bases between. Germline CDR1 is PRHDT and CDR2 is FYEKMQ (reference sequence). CDR3 length equals 15 residues. These data come from a study of T cell changes during pregnancy in multiple sclerosis. Only in-frame clones appear in the TCRdb table, and some are missing; sequencing was by immunoSEQ multiplex PCR. Found here are some 67,000 clones, about 90% of them singletons; the top ten hold approximately 2.4%. Sequencing used peripheral blood, obtained in the first trimester of pregnancy. The chain couples TRBV13 to TRBJ2-7; TRBD1 might be the D (6 bases). This TCR was sampled from a female donor with multiple sclerosis, enrolled in a pregnancy study. The CDR3 DNA is TGTGCCAGCAGCGTACGCCGGGACATCGCCTACGAGCAGTACTTC. Its protein product is CASSVRRDIAYEQYF.